This T cell receptor beta chain was profiled in a study of blood T cells in healthy people across ages. Sample-barcoded 5' priming and a J-beta primer mix drove a second PCR of about 6 to 12 cycles. TCRdb redid the calling of the 5' RACE reads with MiXCR, one entry per CDR3 protein. The repertoire has roughly 2 million distinct CDR3 sequences, around half of them found once; the top ten carry around 2.1%. Germline CDR1 and CDR2: MNHEY and SMNVEV (reference sequence). Trimming took 5 bases from V and 6 from J, leaving 17 bases between them. The length of the CDR3 is 14 residues. The J gene is TRBJ2-7, the V gene TRBV27; maybe TRBD2 (5 bases). Sequenced sample: blood. The TCR was taken from a woman between 40 and 55 years old in good health. CDR3 residues: CASSPEVTGSEQYF. Written as DNA, the CDR3 is TGTGCCAGCAGTCCGGAGGTAACGGGAAGCGAGCAGTACTTC.